Listed below are T cell receptor beta chains from one sample, sequenced in a study of T cell repertoires in cytomegalovirus infection. TCRdb re-analysed the reads in MiXCR, keeping a single row per CDR3 protein. The table has a few hundred thousand distinct CDR3 sequences, about 13% seen once. The material sequenced was PBMCs. These receptors came from a human donor in good health (CMV status not recorded). Some clones in this sample may be carry-over from other donors' samples. Each CDR3 is given with its conserved first and last residue. The D gene is left open where the match is weak. Size tells how often a clone was seen (once, few, many) or the class of an expanded clone, and some rows leave it out.

>few|15|TRBD2|TRBJ2-3|TRBV19
TGTGCCAGTAGTAAGAAGCGGGAGTTGACAGATACGCAGTATTTT
CASSKKRELTDTQYF
>many|18|TRBD2|TRBJ2-2|TRBV7-3
TGTGCCAGCAGCCTACGGTCTAGCGGGCCCGGCAGGGGCGGGGAGCTGTTTTTT
CASSLRSSGPGRGGELFF
>few|14|NA|TRBJ2-7|TRBV19
TGTGCCAGTAATGAGGGGGTTAACTCCTACGAGCAGTACTTC
CASNEGVNSYEQYF
>NA|12|TRBD2|TRBJ2-1|TRBV29-1
TGCAGCGAGACCGGGACTAGGGATGAGCAGTTCTTC
CSETGTRDEQFF
>few|14|TRBD1|TRBJ1-5|TRBV28
TGTGCCAGCAGCGGGACAGGGGGGGCTCAGCCCCAGCATTTT
CASSGTGGAQPQHF
>few|13|NA|TRBJ2-7|TRBV6-2/TRBV6-3
TGTGCCAGCAGTTATCTTGGGGGCTTCGAGCAGTACTTC
CASSYLGGFEQYF
>NA|13|NA|TRBJ1-4|TRBV2
TGTGCCAGCAAAGGCACAACTAATGAAAAACTGTTTTTT
CASKGTTNEKLFF
>many|16|NA|TRBJ2-2|TRBV20-1
TGCAGTGCTAGAGGTGGCAGGGCAAAGAACACCGGGGAGCTGTTTTTT
CSARGGRAKNTGELFF
>many|14|NA|TRBJ2-3|TRBV12-3/TRBV12-4
TGTGCCAGCAGTTCTGGGCGTCCTGCAGATACGCAGTATTTT
CASSSGRPADTQYF
>NA|12|NA|TRBJ1-2|TRBV4-2
TGTGCCAGCAGCCAGGAGACCGGGAGCTACACCTTC
CASSQETGSYTF
>many|13|NA|TRBJ2-2|TRBV7-3
TGTGCCAGCAGCCCAGGGTTTCCCGGGGAGCTGTTTTTT
CASSPGFPGELFF
>few|17|TRBD1|TRBJ2-3|TRBV10-3
TGTGCCATCAGTGATGTTTCCCAGACAGGGGTGGAAGATACGCAGTATTTT
CAISDVSQTGVEDTQYF
>few|15|TRBD2|TRBJ2-1|TRBV20-1
TGCAGTGCTAATGCGGGGGGTCGAGGATACAATGAGCAGTTCTTC
CSANAGGRGYNEQFF
>many|13|NA|TRBJ2-1|TRBV29-1
TGCAGCGTTGAGCAGGGGACCTACAATGAGCAGTTCTTC
CSVEQGTYNEQFF
>many|15|NA|TRBJ1-1|TRBV19
TGTGCCAGTTCATCGGACCGACCACCCTTCTCTTCAGCTTTCTTT
CASSSDRPPFSSAFF
>few|15|TRBD1|TRBJ1-1|TRBV7-9
TGTGCCAGCACCGCCGGGACAGGATCGAACACTGAAGCTTTCTTT
CASTAGTGSNTEAFF
>many|14|TRBD2|TRBJ2-1|TRBV7-2
TGTGCCAGCAGGGGACTAGCGGGAGTGGATGAGCAGTTCTTC
CASRGLAGVDEQFF
>many|15|TRBD1|TRBJ2-5|TRBV2
TGTGCCAGCAGCGACCGGGGACAGGGTGCAGAGACCCAGTACTTC
CASSDRGQGAETQYF
>NA|13|TRBD1|TRBJ2-1|TRBV3-1
TGTGCCAGCACCCAGGACAGGGTGGCTGAGCAGTTCTTC
CASTQDRVAEQFF
>many|15|NA|TRBJ1-5|TRBV12-3/TRBV12-4
TGTGCCAGCAGTTTAGAACAGGGAGGCGGCCAGCCCCAGCATTTT
CASSLEQGGGQPQHF
>many|14|NA|TRBJ1-5|TRBV7-9
TGTGCCAGCAGTAAGGGGGGAAGCAATCAGCCCCAGCATTTT
CASSKGGSNQPQHF
>NA|11|NA|TRBJ2-1|TRBV20-1
TGCAGTGCTCCGAGGGGCCTACCGCAGTTCTTC
CSAPRGLPQFF
>many|14|TRBD1|TRBJ1-4|TRBV6-2/TRBV6-3
TGTGCCAGCAGTGCCGGGACAGCAAATGAAAAACTGTTTTTT
CASSAGTANEKLFF
>few|13|NA|TRBJ2-2|TRBV19
TGTGCCAGTAGTTCCCAGAGGACCGGGGAGCTGTTTTTT
CASSSQRTGELFF
>NA|14|TRBD2|TRBJ2-7|TRBV20-1
TGCAGTGCTAGAAGCCCTAGCGGTACCTACGAGCAGTACTTC
CSARSPSGTYEQYF
>NA|14|NA|TRBJ2-6|TRBV20-1
TGCAGTGCTGATAACAGGGCTGGGGCCAACGTCCTGACTTTC
CSADNRAGANVLTF
>NA|13|TRBD1|TRBJ2-1|TRBV20-1
TGCAGTGCTTGGACAGGGGGCTTGGGTGAGCAGTTCTTC
CSAWTGGLGEQFF
>NA|15|NA|TRBJ1-5|TRBV5-6
TGTGCCAGCAGCTTAGCAGGGCTTGGCAATCAGCCCCAGCATTTT
CASSLAGLGNQPQHF
>NA|12|NA|TRBJ2-7|TRBV10-3
TGTGCCATCAGTGAGCAGGGAGCCGAGCAGTACTTC
CAISEQGAEQYF
>many|13|NA|TRBJ2-1|TRBV19
TGTGCCAGTAGTATTGAACTGGGCAATGAGCAGTTCTTC
CASSIELGNEQFF
>NA|14|NA|TRBJ2-7|TRBV11-1
TGTGCCAGCAGTCCCGACAGGAACTCCTACGAGCAGTACTTC
CASSPDRNSYEQYF
>NA|14|NA|TRBJ2-5|TRBV6-2/TRBV6-3
TGTGCCAGCAGTTACGTCGGCTCCTGGGAGACCCAGTACTTC
CASSYVGSWETQYF
>many|16|NA|TRBJ2-1|TRBV7-2
TGTGCCAGCAGCCAGTCGGGGCGGGGATCCTACAATGAGCAGTTCTTC
CASSQSGRGSYNEQFF
>NA|14|TRBD2|TRBJ2-3|TRBV20-1
TGCAGTGCTATAGGGACTAGCGGCACAGATACGCAGTATTTT
CSAIGTSGTDTQYF
>many|16|TRBD2|TRBJ2-5|TRBV7-2
TGTGCCAGCAGCCGTGGGACTAGCGGGAGGGCTAAGACCCAGTACTTC
CASSRGTSGRAKTQYF
>few|15|NA|TRBJ2-5|TRBV28
TGTGCCAGCAGCCGACCAGGGACAACTCAAGAGACCCAGTACTTC
CASSRPGTTQETQYF
>few|11|NA|TRBJ1-2|TRBV2
TGTGCCAGCAGTCCCGCATATGGCTACACCTTC
CASSPAYGYTF
>many|14|NA|TRBJ1-5|TRBV7-2
TGTGCCAGCAGCCGACAGTTTAGCAATCAGCCCCAGCATTTT
CASSRQFSNQPQHF
>many|14|NA|TRBJ1-1|TRBV6-2/TRBV6-3
TGTGCCAGCAGTTACTCGACAAGAGGCGGGGAAGCTTTCTTT
CASSYSTRGGEAFF
>NA|17|TRBD1|TRBJ1-4|TRBV3-1
TGTGCCAGCACCCGCGGGACAGGGGTAGCCACCCGGGAAAAACTGTTTTTT
CASTRGTGVATREKLFF
>NA|16|TRBD2|TRBJ2-5|TRBV5-1
TGCGCCAGCAGCTTGGGAAGCGGGGGTTTCCAAGAGACCCAGTACTTC
CASSLGSGGFQETQYF
>NA|10|NA|TRBJ1-1|TRBV20-1
TGCAGTGCTAGAGGGGATGAAGCTTTCTTT
CSARGDEAFF
>NA|14|TRBD1|TRBJ1-5|TRBV6-1
TGTGCCAGCAGGTTGGACAGGAAAGGCCAGCCCCAGCATTTT
CASRLDRKGQPQHF
>NA|15|NA|TRBJ1-1|TRBV11-2
TGTGCCAGCAGCTTAGATGGGACGGACTACACTGAAGCTTTCTTT
CASSLDGTDYTEAFF
>NA|13|NA|TRBJ1-6|TRBV20-1
TGCAGTGCTAGGCCCTCCGAGAGTTCACCCCTCCACTTT
CSARPSESSPLHF
>few|14|NA|TRBJ1-1|TRBV5-1
TGCGCCAGCAGCTCCACAGGGACCAACACTGAAGCTTTCTTT
CASSSTGTNTEAFF